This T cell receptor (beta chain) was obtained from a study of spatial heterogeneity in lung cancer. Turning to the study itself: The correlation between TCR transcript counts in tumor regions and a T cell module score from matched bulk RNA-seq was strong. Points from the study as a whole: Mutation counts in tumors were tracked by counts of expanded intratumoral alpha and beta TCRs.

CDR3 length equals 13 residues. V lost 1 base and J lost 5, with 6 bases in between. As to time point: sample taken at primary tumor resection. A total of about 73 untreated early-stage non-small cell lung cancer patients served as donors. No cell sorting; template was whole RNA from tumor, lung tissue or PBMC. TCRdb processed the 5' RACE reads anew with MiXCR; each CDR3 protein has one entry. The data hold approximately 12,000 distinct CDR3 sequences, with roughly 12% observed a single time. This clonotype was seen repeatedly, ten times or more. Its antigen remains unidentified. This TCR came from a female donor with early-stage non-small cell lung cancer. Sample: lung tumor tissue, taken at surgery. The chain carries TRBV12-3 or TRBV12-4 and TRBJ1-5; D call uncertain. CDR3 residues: CASSLGNHQPQHF. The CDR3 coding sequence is TGTGCCAGCAGTTTAGGGAATCATCAGCCCCAGCATTTT.